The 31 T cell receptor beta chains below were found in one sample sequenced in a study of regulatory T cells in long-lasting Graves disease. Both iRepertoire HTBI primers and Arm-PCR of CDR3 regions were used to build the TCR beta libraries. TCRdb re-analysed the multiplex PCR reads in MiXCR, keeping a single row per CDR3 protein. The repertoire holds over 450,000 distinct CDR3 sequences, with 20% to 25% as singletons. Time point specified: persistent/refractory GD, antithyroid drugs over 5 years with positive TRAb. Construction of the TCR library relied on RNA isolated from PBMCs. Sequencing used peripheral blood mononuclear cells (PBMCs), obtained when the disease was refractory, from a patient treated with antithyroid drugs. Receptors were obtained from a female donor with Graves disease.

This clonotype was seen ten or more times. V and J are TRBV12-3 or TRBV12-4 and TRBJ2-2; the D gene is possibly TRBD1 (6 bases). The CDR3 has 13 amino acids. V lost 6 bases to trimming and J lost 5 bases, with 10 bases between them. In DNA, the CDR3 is TGTGCCAGCAGACAGGGTGGGACCGGGGAGCTGTTTTTT. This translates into CASRQGGTGELFF.

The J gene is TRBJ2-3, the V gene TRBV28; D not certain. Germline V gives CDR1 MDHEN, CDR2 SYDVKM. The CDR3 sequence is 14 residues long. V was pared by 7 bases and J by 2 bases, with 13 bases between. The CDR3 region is CASNVHSPTDTQYF. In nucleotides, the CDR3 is TGTGCCAGCAACGTTCATAGCCCCACAGATACGCAGTATTTT.

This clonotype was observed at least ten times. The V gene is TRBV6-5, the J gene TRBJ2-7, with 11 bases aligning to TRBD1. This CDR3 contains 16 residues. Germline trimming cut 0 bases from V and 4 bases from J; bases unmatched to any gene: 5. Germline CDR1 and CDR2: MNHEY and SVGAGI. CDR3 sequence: CASSYSYGQGAYEQYF. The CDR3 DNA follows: TGTGCCAGCAGTTACTCGTATGGACAGGGGGCGTACGAGCAGTACTTC.

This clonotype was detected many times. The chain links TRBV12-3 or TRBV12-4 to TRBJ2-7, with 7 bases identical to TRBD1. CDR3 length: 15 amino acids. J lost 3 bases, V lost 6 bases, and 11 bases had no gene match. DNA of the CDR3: TGTGCCAGCAGCCGGGGACAGCTTCTGGGCTACGAGCAGTACTTC. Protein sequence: CASSRGQLLGYEQYF.

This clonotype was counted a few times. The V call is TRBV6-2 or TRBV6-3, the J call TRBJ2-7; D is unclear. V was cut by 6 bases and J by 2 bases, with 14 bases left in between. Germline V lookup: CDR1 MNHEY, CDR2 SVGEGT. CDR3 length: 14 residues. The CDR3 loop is CASSPLTDTYEQYF. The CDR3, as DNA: TGTGCCAGCAGCCCACTGACGGATACCTACGAGCAGTACTTC.

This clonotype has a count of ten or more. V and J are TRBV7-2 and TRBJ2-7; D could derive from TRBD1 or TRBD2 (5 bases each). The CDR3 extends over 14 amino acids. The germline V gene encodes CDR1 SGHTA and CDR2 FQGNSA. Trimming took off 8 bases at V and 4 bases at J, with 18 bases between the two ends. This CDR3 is CASRPGAAPYEQYF. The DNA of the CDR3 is TGTGCCAGCCGCCCCGGGGCGGCTCCATACGAGCAGTACTTC.

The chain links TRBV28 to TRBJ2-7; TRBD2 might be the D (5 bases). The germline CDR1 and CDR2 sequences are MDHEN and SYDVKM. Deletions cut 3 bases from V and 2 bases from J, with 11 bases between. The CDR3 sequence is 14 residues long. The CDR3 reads CASSLPGSAYEQYF. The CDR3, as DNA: TGTGCCAGCAGTTTGCCGGGGTCGGCCTACGAGCAGTACTTC.

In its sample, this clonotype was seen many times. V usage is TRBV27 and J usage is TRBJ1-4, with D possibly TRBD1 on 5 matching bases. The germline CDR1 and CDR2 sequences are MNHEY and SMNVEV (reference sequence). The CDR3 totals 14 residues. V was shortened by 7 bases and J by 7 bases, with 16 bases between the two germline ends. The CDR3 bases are TGTGCCAGCAAGATAGGGGTAGATGGTGAAAAACTGTTTTTT. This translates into CASKIGVDGEKLFF.

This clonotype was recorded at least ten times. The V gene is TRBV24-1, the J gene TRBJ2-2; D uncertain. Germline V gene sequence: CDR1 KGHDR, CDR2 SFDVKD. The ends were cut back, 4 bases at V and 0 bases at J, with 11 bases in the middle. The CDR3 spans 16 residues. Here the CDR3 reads CATSDPTAANTGELFF. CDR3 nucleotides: TGTGCCACCAGTGACCCGACGGCCGCGAACACCGGGGAGCTGTTTTTT.

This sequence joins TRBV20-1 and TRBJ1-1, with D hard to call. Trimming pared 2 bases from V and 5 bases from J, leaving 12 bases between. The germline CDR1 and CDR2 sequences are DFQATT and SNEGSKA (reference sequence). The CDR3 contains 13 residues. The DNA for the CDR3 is TGCAGTGCTAGACCCCCGTGGGAAACTGAAGCTTTCTTT. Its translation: CSARPPWETEAFF.

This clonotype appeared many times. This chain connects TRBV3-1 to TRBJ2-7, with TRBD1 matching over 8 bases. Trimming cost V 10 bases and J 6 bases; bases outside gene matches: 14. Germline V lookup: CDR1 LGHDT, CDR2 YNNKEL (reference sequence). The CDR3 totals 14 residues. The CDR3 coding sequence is TGTGCCACCAGTTCCGCAGGGGGCGCGACCGAGCAGTACTTC. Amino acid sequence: CATSSAGGATEQYF.

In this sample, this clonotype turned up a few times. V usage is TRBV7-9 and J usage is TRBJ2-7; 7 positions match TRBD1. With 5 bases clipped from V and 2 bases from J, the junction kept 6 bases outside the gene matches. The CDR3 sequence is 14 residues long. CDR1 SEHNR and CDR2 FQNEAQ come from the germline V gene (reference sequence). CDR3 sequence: CASSPGGRAYEQYF. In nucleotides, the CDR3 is TGTGCCAGCAGCCCAGGGGGACGGGCCTACGAGCAGTACTTC.

The CDR3: CASSFRRVNTGELFF. The CDR3 DNA reads as TGTGCCAGCAGCTTTCGCCGGGTGAACACCGGGGAGCTGTTTTTT. This chain uses TRBV7-2 with TRBJ2-2; D uncertain. V was pared by 3 bases and J by 1 base, with 9 bases between. This CDR3 has 15 residues. The germline V gene has CDR1 SGHTA and CDR2 FQGNSA.

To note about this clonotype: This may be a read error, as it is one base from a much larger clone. CDR3 sequence (DNA): TGTGCCGGCAGTTTACCCCTCATCCGGGAAGCTTTCTTT. Translated: CAGSLPLIREAFF. This chain links TRBV28 with TRBJ1-1, with D unresolved. Per germline, CDR1 MDHEN and CDR2 SYDVKM. This CDR3 has 13 residues.

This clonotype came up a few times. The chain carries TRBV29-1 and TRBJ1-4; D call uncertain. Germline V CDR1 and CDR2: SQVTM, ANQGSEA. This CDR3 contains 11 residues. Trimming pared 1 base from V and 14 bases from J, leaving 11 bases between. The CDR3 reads CSVEVVQSLFF. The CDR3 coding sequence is TGCAGCGTTGAAGTGGTGCAGAGCCTGTTTTTT.

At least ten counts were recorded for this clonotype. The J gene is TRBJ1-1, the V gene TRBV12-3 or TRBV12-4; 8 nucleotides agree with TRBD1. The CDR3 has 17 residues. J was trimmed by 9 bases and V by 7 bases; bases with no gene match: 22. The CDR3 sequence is CASKHSTGALSATQAFF. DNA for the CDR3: TGTGCCAGCAAGCACTCGACAGGGGCCCTCTCCGCCACCCAAGCTTTCTTT.

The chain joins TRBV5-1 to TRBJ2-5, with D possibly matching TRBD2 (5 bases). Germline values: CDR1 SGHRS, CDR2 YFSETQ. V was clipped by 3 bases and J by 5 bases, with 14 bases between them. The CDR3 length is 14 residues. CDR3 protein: CASSWYGSGETQYF. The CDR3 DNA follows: TGCGCCAGCAGCTGGTATGGGAGTGGGGAGACCCAGTACTTC.

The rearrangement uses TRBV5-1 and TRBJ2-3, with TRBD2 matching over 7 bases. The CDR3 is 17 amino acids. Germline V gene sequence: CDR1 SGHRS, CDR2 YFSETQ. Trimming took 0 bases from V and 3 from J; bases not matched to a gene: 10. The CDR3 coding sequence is TGCGCCAGCAGCTTGGCATCCGGCGGGAGATCTACAGATACGCAGTATTTT. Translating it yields CASSLASGGRSTDTQYF.

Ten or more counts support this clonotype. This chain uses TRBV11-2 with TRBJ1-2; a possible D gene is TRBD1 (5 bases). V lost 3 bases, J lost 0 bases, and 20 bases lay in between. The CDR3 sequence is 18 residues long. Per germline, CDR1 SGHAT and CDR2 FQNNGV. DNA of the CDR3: TGTGCCAGCAGCTTGACCCCTACCGGGACGGCGGCTAACTATGGCTACACCTTC. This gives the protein CASSLTPTGTAANYGYTF.

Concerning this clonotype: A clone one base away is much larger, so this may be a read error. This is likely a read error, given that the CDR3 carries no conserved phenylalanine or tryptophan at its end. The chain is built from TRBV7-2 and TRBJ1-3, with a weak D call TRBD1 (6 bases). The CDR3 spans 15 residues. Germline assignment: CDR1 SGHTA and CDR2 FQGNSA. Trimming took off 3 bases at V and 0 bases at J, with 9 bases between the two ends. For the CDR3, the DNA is TGTGCCAGCAGCTTGTTAGGGGGCTCTGGAAACACCATATATTCT. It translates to CASSLLGGSGNTIYS.

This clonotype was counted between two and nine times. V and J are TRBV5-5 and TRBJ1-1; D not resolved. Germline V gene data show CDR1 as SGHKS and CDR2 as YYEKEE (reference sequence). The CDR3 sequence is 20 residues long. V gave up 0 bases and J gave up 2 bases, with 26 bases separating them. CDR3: CASSLVKSGAELLTNTEAFF. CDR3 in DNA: TGTGCCAGCAGCTTGGTCAAGTCTGGAGCGGAACTGCTTACTAACACTGAAGCTTTCTTT.

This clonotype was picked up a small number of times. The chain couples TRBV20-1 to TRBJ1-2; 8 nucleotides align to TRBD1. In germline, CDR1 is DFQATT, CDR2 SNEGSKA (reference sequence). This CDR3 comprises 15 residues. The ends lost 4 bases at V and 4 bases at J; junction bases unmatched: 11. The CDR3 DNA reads TGCAGTGCTACTGAAAACAGTGGACAGGGCTATGGCTACACCTTC. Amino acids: CSATENSGQGYGYTF.

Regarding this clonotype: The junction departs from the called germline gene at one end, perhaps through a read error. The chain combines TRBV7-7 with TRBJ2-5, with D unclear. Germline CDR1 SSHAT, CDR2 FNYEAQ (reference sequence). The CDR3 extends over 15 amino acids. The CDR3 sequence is CASSLANTAQETQYF. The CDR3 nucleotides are TGTGCTAGCAGCTTAGCTAATACGGCCCAAGAGACCCAGTACTTC.

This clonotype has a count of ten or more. CDR3 sequence reads: CASRESYSYEQYF. Here the CDR3 DNA reads TGTGCCAGCCGGGAAAGCTACTCCTACGAGCAGTACTTC. V usage is TRBV12-3 or TRBV12-4 and J usage is TRBJ2-7; D is possibly TRBD2 (5 bases). This CDR3 has 13 residues. V was trimmed by 8 bases and J by 0 bases, leaving 11 bases between them.

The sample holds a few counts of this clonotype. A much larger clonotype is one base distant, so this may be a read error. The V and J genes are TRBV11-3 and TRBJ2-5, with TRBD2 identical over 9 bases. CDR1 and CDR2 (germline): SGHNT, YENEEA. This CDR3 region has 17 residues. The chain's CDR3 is CASSYPWSSGEQETQHF. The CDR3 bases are TGTGCCAGCAGCTACCCATGGTCTAGCGGGGAACAAGAGACCCAGCACTTC.

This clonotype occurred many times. The CDR3 protein is CATNSGTYNQPQHF. CDR3 in DNA: TGTGCCACCAACTCCGGGACCTACAATCAGCCCCAGCATTTT. This chain joins TRBV28 and TRBJ1-5, with D tentatively TRBD1 (5 bases). Germline V CDR1 and CDR2: MDHEN, SYDVKM. There are 14 residues in the CDR3. Trimming took off 10 bases at V and 3 bases at J, with 16 bases between the two ends.

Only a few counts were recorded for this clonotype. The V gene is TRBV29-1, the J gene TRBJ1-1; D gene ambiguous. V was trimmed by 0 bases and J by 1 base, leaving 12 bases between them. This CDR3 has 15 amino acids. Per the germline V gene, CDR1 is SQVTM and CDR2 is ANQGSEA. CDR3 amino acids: CSVEDLRVSNTEAFF. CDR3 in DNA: TGCAGCGTTGAAGATCTTCGGGTATCGAACACTGAAGCTTTCTTT.

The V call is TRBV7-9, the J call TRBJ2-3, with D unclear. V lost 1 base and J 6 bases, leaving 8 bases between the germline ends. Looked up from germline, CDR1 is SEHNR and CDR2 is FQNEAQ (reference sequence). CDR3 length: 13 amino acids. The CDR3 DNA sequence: TGTGCCAGCAGCTTAGACCTCATGGATACGCAGTATTTT. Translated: CASSLDLMDTQYF.

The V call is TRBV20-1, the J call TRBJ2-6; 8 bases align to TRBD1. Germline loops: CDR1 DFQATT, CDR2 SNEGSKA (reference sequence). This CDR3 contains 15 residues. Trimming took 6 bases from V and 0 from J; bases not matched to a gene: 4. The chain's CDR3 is CSATTGGSGANVLTF. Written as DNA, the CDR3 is TGCAGTGCCACCACAGGGGGCTCTGGGGCCAACGTCCTGACTTTC.

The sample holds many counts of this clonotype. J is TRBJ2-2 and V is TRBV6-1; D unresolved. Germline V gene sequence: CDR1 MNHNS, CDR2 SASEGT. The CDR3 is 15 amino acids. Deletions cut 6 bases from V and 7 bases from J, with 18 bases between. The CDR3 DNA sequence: TGTGCCAGCAGGACTGTAACAGATAGGCACGGGGAGCTGTTTTTT. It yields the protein CASRTVTDRHGELFF.

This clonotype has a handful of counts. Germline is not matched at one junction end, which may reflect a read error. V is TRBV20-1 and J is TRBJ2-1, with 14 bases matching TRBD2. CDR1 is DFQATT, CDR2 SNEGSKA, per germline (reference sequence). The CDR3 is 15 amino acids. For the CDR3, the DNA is TGCAGTGCAGAGGGACTAGCGGGAGACTACAATGAGCGGTTCTTC. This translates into CSAEGLAGDYNERFF.